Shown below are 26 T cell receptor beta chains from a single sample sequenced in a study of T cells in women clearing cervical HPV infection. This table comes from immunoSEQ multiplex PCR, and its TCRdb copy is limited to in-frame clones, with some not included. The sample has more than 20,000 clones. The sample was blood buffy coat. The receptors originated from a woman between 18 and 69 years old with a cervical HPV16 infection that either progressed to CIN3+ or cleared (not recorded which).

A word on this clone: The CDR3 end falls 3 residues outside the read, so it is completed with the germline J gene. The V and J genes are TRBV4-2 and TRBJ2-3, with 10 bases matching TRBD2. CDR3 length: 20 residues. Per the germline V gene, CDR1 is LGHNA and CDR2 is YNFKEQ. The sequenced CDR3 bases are TGTGCCAGCAGCCGAGTCCAGCGGGAGGGCCTTGGTATGGCTCAAGAGACG. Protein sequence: CASSRVQREGLGMAQET. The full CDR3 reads CASSRVQREGLGMAQETQYF.

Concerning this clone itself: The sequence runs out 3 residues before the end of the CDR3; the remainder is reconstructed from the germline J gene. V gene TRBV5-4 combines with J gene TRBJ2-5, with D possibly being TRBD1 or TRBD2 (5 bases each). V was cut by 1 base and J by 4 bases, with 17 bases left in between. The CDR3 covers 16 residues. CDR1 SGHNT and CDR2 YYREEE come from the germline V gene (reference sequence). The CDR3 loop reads CASSLSVSAGRETQYF. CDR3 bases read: TGTGCCAGCAGCTTGTCCGTTTCAGCAGGGAGAGAGACC.

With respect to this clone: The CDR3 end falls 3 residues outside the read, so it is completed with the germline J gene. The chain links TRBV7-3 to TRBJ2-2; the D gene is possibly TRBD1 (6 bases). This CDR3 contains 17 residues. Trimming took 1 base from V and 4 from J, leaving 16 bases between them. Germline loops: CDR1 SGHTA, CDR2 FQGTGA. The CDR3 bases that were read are TGTGCCAGCAGCTTAAACGGGAACAGGGCCCCCACCGGGGAG. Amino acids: CASSLNGNRAPTGE. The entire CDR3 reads CASSLNGNRAPTGELFF.

The CDR3 loop is CASRLTGGGTDTQYF. Incomplete CDR3 DNA: TGTGCCAGCAGGCTTACAGGGGGCGGGACAGATACG. The rearrangement links TRBV5-6 to TRBJ2-3; 9 positions agree with TRBD1. Coverage ceases 3 residues before the CDR3 finishes, and the germline J gene fills in the end. Trimming cost V 5 bases and J 3 bases; bases outside gene matches: 7. The germline V gene encodes CDR1 SGHDT and CDR2 YYEEEE. The CDR3 length is 15 residues.

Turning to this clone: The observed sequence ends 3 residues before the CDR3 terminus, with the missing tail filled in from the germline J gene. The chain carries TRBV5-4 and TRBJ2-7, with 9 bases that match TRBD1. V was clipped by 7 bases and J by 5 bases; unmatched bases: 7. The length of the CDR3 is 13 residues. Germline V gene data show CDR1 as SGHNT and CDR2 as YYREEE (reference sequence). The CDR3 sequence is CASGQQGANEQYF. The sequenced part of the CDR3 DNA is TGTGCCAGCGGTCAACAGGGGGCCAACGAG.

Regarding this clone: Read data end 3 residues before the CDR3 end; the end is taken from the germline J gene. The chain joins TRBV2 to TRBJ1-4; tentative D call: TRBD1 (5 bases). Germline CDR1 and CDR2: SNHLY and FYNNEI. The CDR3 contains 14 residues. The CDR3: CASRWLAGANVLFF. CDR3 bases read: TGTGCCAGCCGTTGGTTAGCTGGGGCCAACGTA.

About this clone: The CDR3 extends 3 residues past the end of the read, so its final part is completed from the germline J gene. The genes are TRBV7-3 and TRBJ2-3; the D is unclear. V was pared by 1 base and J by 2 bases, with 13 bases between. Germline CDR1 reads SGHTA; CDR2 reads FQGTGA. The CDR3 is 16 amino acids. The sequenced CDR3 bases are TGTGCCAGCAGCTTAAAAAGGTCGGCGGACACAGATACG. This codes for CASSLKRSADTDT. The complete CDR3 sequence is CASSLKRSADTDTQYF.

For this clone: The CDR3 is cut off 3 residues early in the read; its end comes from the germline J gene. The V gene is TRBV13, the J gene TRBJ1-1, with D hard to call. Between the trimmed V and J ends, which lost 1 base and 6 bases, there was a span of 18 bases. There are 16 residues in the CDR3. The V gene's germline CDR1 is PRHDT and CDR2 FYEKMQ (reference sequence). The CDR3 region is CASSLARFRVGAEAFF. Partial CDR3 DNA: TGTGCCAGCAGCTTAGCCAGGTTTCGTGTTGGCGCTGAA.

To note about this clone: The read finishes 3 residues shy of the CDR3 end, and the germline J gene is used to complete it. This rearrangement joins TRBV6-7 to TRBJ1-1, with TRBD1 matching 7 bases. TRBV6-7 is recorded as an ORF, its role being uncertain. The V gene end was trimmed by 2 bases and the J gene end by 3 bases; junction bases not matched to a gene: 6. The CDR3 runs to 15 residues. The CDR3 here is CASSYRGQNHTEAFF. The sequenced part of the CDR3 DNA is TGTGCCAGCAGTTACAGGGGGCAGAATCACACTGAA.

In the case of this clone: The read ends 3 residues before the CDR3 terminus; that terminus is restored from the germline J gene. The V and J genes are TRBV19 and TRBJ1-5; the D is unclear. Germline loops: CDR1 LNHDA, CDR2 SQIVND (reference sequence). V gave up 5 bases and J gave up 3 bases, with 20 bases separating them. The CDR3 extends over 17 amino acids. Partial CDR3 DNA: TGTGCCAGTAGTCCCCGGGGAGGGATTTTTTTCAATCAGCCC. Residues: CASSPRGGIFFNQP. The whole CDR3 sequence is CASSPRGGIFFNQPQHF.

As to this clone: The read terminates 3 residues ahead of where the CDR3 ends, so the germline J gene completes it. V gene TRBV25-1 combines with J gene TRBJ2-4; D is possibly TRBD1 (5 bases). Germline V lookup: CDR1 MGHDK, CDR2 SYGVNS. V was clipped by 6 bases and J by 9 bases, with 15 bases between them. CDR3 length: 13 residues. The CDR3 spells CASRDLSRGIQYF. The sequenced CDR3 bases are TGTGCCAGCAGGGACCTTTCAAGGGGCATT. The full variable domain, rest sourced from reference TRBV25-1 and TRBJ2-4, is EADIYQTPRYLVIGTGKKITLECSQTMGHDKMYWYQQDPGMELHLIHYSYGVNSTEKGDLSSESTVSRIRTEHFPLTLESARPSHTSQYLCASRDLSRGIQYFGAGTRLSVL.

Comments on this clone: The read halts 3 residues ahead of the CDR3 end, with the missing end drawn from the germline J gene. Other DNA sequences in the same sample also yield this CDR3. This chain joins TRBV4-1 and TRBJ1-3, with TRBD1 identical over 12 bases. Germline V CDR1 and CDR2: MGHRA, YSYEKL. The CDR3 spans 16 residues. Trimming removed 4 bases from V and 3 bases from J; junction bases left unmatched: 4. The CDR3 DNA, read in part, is TGCGCCAGCAGCCTCCGGGACAGGGGGCGTGGAAACACC. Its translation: CASSLRDRGRGNT. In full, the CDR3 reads CASSLRDRGRGNTIYF.

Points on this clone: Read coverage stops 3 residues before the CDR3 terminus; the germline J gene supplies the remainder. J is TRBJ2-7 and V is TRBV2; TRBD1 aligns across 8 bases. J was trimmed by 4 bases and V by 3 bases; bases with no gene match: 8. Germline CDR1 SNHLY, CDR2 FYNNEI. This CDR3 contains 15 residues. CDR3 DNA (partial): TGTGCCAGCAGTGACCGGGACAGGCGAACTTACGAG. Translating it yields CASSDRDRRTYE. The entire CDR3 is CASSDRDRRTYEQYF.

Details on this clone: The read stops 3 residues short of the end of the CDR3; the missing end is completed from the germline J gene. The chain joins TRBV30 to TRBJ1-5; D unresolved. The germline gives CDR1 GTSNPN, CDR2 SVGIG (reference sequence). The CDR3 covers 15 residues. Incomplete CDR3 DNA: TGTGCCTGGAGTCGGGGTTTAGGCAGAACAGATCCC. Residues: CAWSRGLGRTDP. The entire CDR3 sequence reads CAWSRGLGRTDPQHF.

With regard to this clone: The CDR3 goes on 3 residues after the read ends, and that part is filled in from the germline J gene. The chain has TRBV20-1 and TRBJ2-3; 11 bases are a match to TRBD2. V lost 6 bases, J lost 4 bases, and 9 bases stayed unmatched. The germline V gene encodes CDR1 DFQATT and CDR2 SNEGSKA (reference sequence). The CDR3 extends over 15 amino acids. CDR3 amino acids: CSATPGTSGSDTQYF. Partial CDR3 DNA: TGCAGTGCCACCCCGGGGACTAGCGGATCAGATACG.

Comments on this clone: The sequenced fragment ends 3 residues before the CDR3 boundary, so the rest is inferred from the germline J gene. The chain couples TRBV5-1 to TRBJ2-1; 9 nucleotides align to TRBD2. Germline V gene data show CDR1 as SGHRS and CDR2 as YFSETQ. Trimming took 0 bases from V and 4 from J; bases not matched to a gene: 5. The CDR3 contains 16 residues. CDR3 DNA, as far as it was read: TGCGCCAGCAGCTTGGGCGGGGGGGGACTTTACAATGAG. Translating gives CASSLGGGGLYNE. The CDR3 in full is CASSLGGGGLYNEQFF. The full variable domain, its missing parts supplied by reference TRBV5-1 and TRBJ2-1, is KAGVTQTPRYLIKTRGQQVTLSCSPISGHRSVSWYQQTPGQGLQFLFEYFSETQRNKGNFPGRFSGRQFSNSRSEMNVSTLELGDSALYLCASSLGGGGLYNEQFFGPGTRLTVL.

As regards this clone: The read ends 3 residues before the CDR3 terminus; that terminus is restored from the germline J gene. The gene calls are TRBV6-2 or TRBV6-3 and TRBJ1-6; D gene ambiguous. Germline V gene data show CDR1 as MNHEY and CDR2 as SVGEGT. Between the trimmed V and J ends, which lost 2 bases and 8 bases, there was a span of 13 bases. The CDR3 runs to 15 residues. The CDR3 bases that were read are TGTGCCAGCAGTTACCGGGGAACAGAGGATTCACCC. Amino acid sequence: CASSYRGTEDSP. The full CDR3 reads CASSYRGTEDSPLHF.

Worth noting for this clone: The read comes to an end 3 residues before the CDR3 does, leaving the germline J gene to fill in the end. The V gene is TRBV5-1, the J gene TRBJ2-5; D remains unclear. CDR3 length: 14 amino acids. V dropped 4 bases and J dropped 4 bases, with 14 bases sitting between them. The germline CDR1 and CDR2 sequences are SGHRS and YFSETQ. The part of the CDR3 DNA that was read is TGCGCCAGCAGCACAGACCCCCTACCAGAGACC. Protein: CASSTDPLPET. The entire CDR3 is CASSTDPLPETQYF.

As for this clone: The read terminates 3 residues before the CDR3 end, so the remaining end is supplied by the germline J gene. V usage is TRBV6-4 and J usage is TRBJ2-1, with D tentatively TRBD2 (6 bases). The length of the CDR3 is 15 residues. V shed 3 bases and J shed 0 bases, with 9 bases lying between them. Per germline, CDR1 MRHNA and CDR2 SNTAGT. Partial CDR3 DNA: TGTGCCAGCAGTGATCGCGGGGACTCCTACAATGAG. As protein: CASSDRGDSYNE. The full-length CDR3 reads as CASSDRGDSYNEQFF.

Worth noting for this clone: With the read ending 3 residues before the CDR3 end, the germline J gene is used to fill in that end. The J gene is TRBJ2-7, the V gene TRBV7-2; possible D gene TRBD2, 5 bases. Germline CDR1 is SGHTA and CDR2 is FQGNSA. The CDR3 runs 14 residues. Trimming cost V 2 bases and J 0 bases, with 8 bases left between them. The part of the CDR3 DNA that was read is TGTGCCAGCAGCTTAAAAGCGGCCTCCTACGAG. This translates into CASSLKAASYE. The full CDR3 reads CASSLKAASYEQYF.

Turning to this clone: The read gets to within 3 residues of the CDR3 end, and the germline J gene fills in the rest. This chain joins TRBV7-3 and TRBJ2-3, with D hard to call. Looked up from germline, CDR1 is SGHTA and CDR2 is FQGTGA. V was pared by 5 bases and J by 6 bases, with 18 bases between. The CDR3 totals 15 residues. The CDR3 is CASSPLGGPRDTQYF. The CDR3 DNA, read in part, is TGTGCCAGCAGCCCCCTCGGCGGTCCGCGTGATACG.

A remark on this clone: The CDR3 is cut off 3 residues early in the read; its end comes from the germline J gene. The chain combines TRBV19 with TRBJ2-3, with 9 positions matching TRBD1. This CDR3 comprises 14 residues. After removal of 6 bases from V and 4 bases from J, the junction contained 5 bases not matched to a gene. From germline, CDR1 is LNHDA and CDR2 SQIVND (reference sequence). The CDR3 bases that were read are TGTGCCAGTAGCTCACAGGGGGCGTCAGATACG. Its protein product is CASSSQGASDT. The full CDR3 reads CASSSQGASDTQYF.

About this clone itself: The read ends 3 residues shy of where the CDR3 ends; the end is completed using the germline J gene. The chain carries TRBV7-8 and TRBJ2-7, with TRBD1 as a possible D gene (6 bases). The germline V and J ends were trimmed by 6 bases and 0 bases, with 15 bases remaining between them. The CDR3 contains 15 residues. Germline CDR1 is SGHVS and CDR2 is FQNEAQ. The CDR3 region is CASRGRGMSSYEQYF. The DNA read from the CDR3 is TGTGCCAGCAGGGGCAGGGGCATGAGCTCCTACGAG.

CDR3 region: CATSALGFRNTGELFF. The CDR3 DNA, read in part, is TGTGCCACCTCGGCACTAGGTTTTAGGAACACCGGGGAG. The V gene is TRBV19, the J gene TRBJ2-2, with D perhaps TRBD2 (5 bases). The CDR3 end falls 3 residues outside the read, so it is completed with the germline J gene. The CDR3 covers 16 residues. Germline CDR1 LNHDA, CDR2 SQIVND (reference sequence). The V end lost 10 bases, the J end lost 1 base, and 19 bases lay between the germline ends.

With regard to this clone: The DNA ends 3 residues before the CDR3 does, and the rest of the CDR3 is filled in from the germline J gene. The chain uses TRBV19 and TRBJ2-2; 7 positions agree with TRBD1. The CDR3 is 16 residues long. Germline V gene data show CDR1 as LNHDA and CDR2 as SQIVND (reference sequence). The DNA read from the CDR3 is TGTGCCAGTAGTGAAGCAGGGGGTTTTGAGAAGGAAAAG. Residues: CASSEAGGFEKEK. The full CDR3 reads CASSEAGGFEKEKLFF.

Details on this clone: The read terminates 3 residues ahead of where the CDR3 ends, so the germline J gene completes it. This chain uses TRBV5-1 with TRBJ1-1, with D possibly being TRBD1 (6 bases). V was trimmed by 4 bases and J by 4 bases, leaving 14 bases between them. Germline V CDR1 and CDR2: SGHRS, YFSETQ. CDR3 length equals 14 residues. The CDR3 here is CASSVQGFSTEAFF. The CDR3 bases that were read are TGCGCCAGCAGCGTACAGGGTTTCTCCACTGAA. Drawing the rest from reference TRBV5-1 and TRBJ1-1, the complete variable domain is KAGVTQTPRYLIKTRGQQVTLSCSPISGHRSVSWYQQTPGQGLQFLFEYFSETQRNKGNFPGRFSGRQFSNSRSEMNVSTLELGDSALYLCASSVQGFSTEAFFGQGTRLTVV.